Below, 26 T cell receptor beta chains from the same sample are listed, as sequenced in a study of T cell responses to AZD1222 COVID-19 vaccine. Assay used: immunoSEQ multiplex PCR; TCRdb lists only in-frame clones, some missing. The sample lists 100,000 to 150,000 clones; less than 95% were seen once. Sequencing used peripheral blood, obtained on day 0 of MenACWY control vaccination. The receptors shown here come from an adult in good health.

This clone was seen once. For the CDR3, the DNA is TGTGCCAGCAGCTTCCCGGGAGGGAGAGTTGGCAATCAGCCCCAGCATTTT. This gives the protein CASSFPGGRVGNQPQHF. The V gene is TRBV7-4, the J gene TRBJ1-5; D not resolved. The CDR3 runs to 17 residues. Germline assignment: CDR1 SGHVT and CDR2 SQSDAQ. V lost 3 bases and J 2 bases, leaving 17 bases between the germline ends.

The rearrangement uses TRBV7-2 and TRBJ1-6; D gene uncertain. V lost 1 base, J lost 11 bases, and 9 bases lay in between. Germline lookup yields CDR1 SGHTA and CDR2 FQGNSA. The length of the CDR3 is 13 residues. The CDR3 protein is CASSLGQIPPLHF. CDR3 in DNA: TGTGCCAGCAGCTTAGGGCAGATTCCACCCCTCCACTTT. The full variable domain, its missing parts supplied by reference TRBV7-2 and TRBJ1-6, is GAGVSQSPSNKVTEKGKDVELRCDPISGHTALYWYRQSLGQGLEFLIYFQGNSAPDKSGLPSDRFSAERTGGSVSTLTIQRTQQEDSAVYLCASSLGQIPPLHFGNGTRLTVT.

The chain combines TRBV29-1 with TRBJ2-7; D not resolved. Germline V gene sequence: CDR1 SQVTM, CDR2 ANQGSEA. The V gene lost 0 bases and the J gene lost 2 bases, with 5 bases spanning the gap. CDR3 length: 12 residues. CDR3 DNA: TGCAGCGTTGAAGACACCGCCTACGAGCAGTACTTC. Residues: CSVEDTAYEQYF.

CDR3: CASSKQGWELFF. CDR3 nucleotide sequence: TGTGCCAGCAGTAAACAGGGATGGGAGCTGTTTTTT. J is TRBJ2-2 and V is TRBV12-3 or TRBV12-4; tentatively, D is TRBD1 (6 bases). The ends were cut back, 5 bases at V and 9 bases at J, with 10 bases in the middle. The CDR3 is made up of 12 amino acids.

The V gene is TRBV7-7, the J gene TRBJ1-3; 8 bases map to TRBD1. Germline V lookup: CDR1 SSHAT, CDR2 FNYEAQ (reference sequence). V was pared by 7 bases and J by 0 bases, with 8 bases of the junction left unmatched. CDR3 length equals 16 residues. The CDR3 DNA is TGTGCCAGCAAAGGACAGGGATTTCACTCTGGAAACACCATATATTTT. Protein product: CASKGQGFHSGNTIYF.

The CDR3: CASGNWGQSQTQYF. For the CDR3, the DNA is TGCGCCAGCGGAAACTGGGGACAGAGCCAGACCCAGTACTTC. The chain has TRBV5-1 and TRBJ2-5; 7 nucleotides align to TRBD1. Trimming removed 7 bases from V and 6 bases from J; junction bases left unmatched: 12. The CDR3 covers 14 residues. The germline CDR1 and CDR2 sequences are SGHRS and YFSETQ.

The chain carries TRBV7-9 and TRBJ2-1; TRBD2 aligns across 10 bases. Germline V gene sequence: CDR1 SEHNR, CDR2 FQNEAQ (reference sequence). This CDR3 is 14 amino acids long. Losses at the gene ends were 2 bases for V and 7 bases for J; bases not matched to a gene: 2. CDR3 protein: CASSLLAGVNEQFF. CDR3 nucleotides: TGTGCCAGCAGCTTACTAGCGGGAGTGAATGAGCAGTTCTTC.

The CDR3 loop reads CASSFGEGTSYEQYF. Here the CDR3 DNA reads TGCGCCAGCAGCTTTGGGGAAGGGACCTCCTACGAGCAGTACTTC. This chain joins TRBV5-1 and TRBJ2-7, with D perhaps TRBD1 or TRBD2 (5 bases each). Germline lookup yields CDR1 SGHRS and CDR2 YFSETQ. The V end lost 2 bases, the J end lost 0 bases, and 12 bases lay between the germline ends. The CDR3 runs to 15 residues.

CDR3 residues: CASSLGVGDYLLRHYGYTF. CDR3 sequence (DNA): TGTGCCAGCAGCTTAGGGGTGGGGGACTACCTCCTCCGACACTATGGCTACACCTTC. The J gene is TRBJ1-2, the V gene TRBV11-2, with D maybe TRBD1 (5 bases). V was pared by 1 base and J by 3 bases, with 24 bases between. CDR1 is SGHAT, CDR2 FQNNGV, per germline. The CDR3 consists of 19 residues.

The genes are TRBV14 and TRBJ2-3, with D perhaps matching TRBD1 (6 bases). Trimming removed 5 bases at V and 8 bases at J, with 11 bases between. CDR3 length: 12 residues. Germline lookup yields CDR1 SGHDN and CDR2 FVKESK. The CDR3 spells CASSSDSPTQYF. The CDR3, as DNA: TGTGCCAGCAGCTCGGACAGTCCTACGCAGTATTTT.

The gene calls are TRBV18 and TRBJ2-5; 10 bases fit TRBD1. The CDR3 has 16 amino acids. The V gene end was trimmed by 1 base and the J gene end by 6 bases; junction bases not matched to a gene: 8. From germline, CDR1 is KGHSH and CDR2 LQKENI. The CDR3: CASSPRETGGVKTQYF. CDR3 nucleotides: TGTGCCAGCTCACCACGGGAGACAGGGGGCGTGAAGACCCAGTACTTC.

For the CDR3, the DNA is TGTGCCAGCAGCTTAGCGAAACTTGGACAGAGTGAAAAACTGTTTTTT. Translating it yields CASSLAKLGQSEKLFF. The chain joins TRBV7-2 to TRBJ1-4; tentatively, D is TRBD1 (6 bases). V lost 0 bases to trimming and J lost 7 bases, with 15 bases between them. The CDR3 has 16 residues. In germline, CDR1 is SGHTA, CDR2 FQGNSA.

The chain couples TRBV25-1 to TRBJ2-1; 8 positions match TRBD2. The germline CDR1 and CDR2 sequences are MGHDK and SYGVNS. This CDR3 spans 15 amino acids. V dropped 4 bases and J dropped 4; count of bases not matched to a gene: 6. This CDR3 reads CASSVSSGGYNEQFF. The CDR3 DNA reads TGTGCCAGCAGTGTGTCCAGCGGGGGTTACAATGAGCAGTTCTTC.

This chain joins TRBV28 and TRBJ1-4, with D possibly being TRBD1 (5 bases). Germline CDR1 and CDR2: MDHEN and SYDVKM. The V gene lost 5 bases and the J gene lost 7 bases, with 11 bases spanning the gap. The CDR3 covers 13 residues. Here the CDR3 DNA reads TGTGCCAGCAGTCTAAGTCAGGGTGAAAAACTGTTTTTT. Its translation: CASSLSQGEKLFF.

CDR3 sequence: CASSLWETNTEAFF. The DNA for the CDR3 is TGTGCCAGCAGTTTATGGGAGACGAACACTGAAGCTTTCTTT. V usage is TRBV28 and J usage is TRBJ1-1; D gene unclear. CDR3 length: 14 residues. Trimming left V 0 bases short and J 1 base short, with 6 bases between. CDR1 and CDR2 (germline): MDHEN, SYDVKM.

The CDR3, as DNA: TGTGCCACCAGTGGCGCAGGGAGCTCCTACAATGAGCAGTTCTTC. Translating gives CATSGAGSSYNEQFF. This sequence joins TRBV24-1 and TRBJ2-1; either TRBD1 or TRBD2 may fit D (5 bases each). Trimming stripped 5 bases from V and 0 bases from J, with 10 bases between. Germline CDR1 reads KGHDR; CDR2 reads SFDVKD. The CDR3 contains 15 residues.

The chain has TRBV3-1 (or the pseudogene TRBV3-2) and TRBJ2-5; D perhaps matches TRBD1 (6 bases). The length of the CDR3 is 13 residues. V lost 4 bases and J 2 bases, leaving 8 bases between the germline ends. Germline V gene data show CDR1 as LGHDT and CDR2 as YNNKEL (reference sequence). The CDR3: CASSRTGQETQYF. The DNA of the CDR3 is TGTGCCAGCAGCCGCACAGGGCAAGAGACCCAGTACTTC.

The chain is built from TRBV24-1 and TRBJ1-2; D is uncertain. V lost 6 bases and J lost 5, with 12 bases in between. CDR1 is KGHDR, CDR2 SFDVKD, per germline. The length of the CDR3 is 13 residues. CDR3 sequence (DNA): TGTGCCACCAGTCGAGATAGCCAATATGGCTACACCTTC. Residues: CATSRDSQYGYTF.

The chain carries TRBV19 and TRBJ2-7; D is perhaps TRBD2 (6 bases). The V end was cut by 6 bases, the J end by 4 bases, with 13 bases between. CDR3 length: 13 amino acids. The germline V gene encodes CDR1 LNHDA and CDR2 SQIVND (reference sequence). This CDR3 is CASSHGTWYEQYF. The CDR3 nucleotides are TGTGCCAGTAGCCACGGGACTTGGTACGAGCAGTACTTC.

V gene TRBV29-1 combines with J gene TRBJ2-1, with 7 bases matching TRBD2. Trimming removed 6 bases from V and 4 bases from J; junction bases left unmatched: 12. The CDR3 is made up of 15 amino acids. The V gene's germline CDR1 is SQVTM and CDR2 ANQGSEA. The DNA of the CDR3 is TGCAGCGTGGGATCAGGGAAGCGGGGTTACAATGAGCAGTTCTTC. Protein product: CSVGSGKRGYNEQFF.

CDR3 loop: CASSPGSFDEQYF. The CDR3 DNA reads TGTGCCAGCTCCCCAGGTTCTTTCGACGAGCAGTACTTC. J is TRBJ2-7 and V is TRBV18, with D hard to call. The ends were cut back, 6 bases at V and 5 bases at J, with 14 bases in the middle. The CDR3 is 13 amino acids. The germline V gene encodes CDR1 KGHSH and CDR2 LQKENI.

V usage is TRBV5-1 and J usage is TRBJ2-1, with no clear D. The CDR3 length is 15 residues. CDR1 is SGHRS and CDR2 is YFSETQ in the germline V gene. Trimming cost V 1 base and J 0 bases, with 8 bases left between them. The DNA for the CDR3 is TGCGCCAGCAGCTTGCTGGGGATCTCCTACAATGAGCAGTTCTTC. It encodes CASSLLGISYNEQFF.

CDR3 sequence reads: CASSSRRSAWETQYF. The CDR3 coding sequence is TGTGCCAGCAGCTCCCGGCGGAGCGCTTGGGAGACCCAGTACTTC. The chain uses TRBV13 and TRBJ2-5; D is uncertain. The germline gives CDR1 PRHDT, CDR2 FYEKMQ (reference sequence). CDR3 size: 15 residues. Trimming cost V 4 bases and J 5 bases, with 17 bases left between them.

V is TRBV27 and J is TRBJ2-7; TRBD2 is a possible D gene (6 bases). CDR1 MNHEY and CDR2 SMNVEV come from the germline V gene (reference sequence). V lost 3 bases, J lost 6 bases, and 9 bases lay in between. The CDR3 spans 12 residues. CDR3 coding DNA: TGTGCCAGCAGTTTCTTGGGAGGCGAGCAGTACGTC. Translation: CASSFLGGEQYV.

Note on this clone: One junction end does not reproduce the germline sequence, and a read error may be involved. V is TRBV28 and J is TRBJ2-3; D possibly matches TRBD1 or TRBD2 (5 bases each). The CDR3 runs 16 residues. Germline V lookup: CDR1 MDHEN, CDR2 SYDVKM. CDR3 nucleotides: TGTGCCAGCAGTCCATCCCCCGGGACCCACACAGATATGCAGTATTTT. Its translation: CASSPSPGTHTDMQYF. Variable domain in full (rest from reference TRBV28 and TRBJ2-3): DVKVTQSSRYLVKRTGEKVFLECVQDMDHENMFWYRQDPGLGLRLIYFSYDVKMKEKGDIPEGYSVSREKKERFSLILESASTNQTSMYLCASSPSPGTHTDMQYFGPGTRLTVL.

The V call is TRBV5-6, the J call TRBJ2-7; the match to TRBD2 covers 12 bases. CDR1 is SGHDT and CDR2 is YYEEEE in the germline V gene. This CDR3 comprises 15 residues. Unmatched junction bases numbered 5, after V lost 4 bases and J lost 3 bases. CDR3 protein: CASSPTSGSFYEQYF. For the CDR3, the DNA is TGTGCCAGCAGCCCGACTAGCGGGAGTTTCTACGAGCAGTACTTC.